Listed here are 20 T cell receptor beta chains from one sample, sequenced in a study of blood T cells in healthy people across ages. Primed by a sample-barcoded 5' primer and a J-beta primer mix, a second PCR proceeded for about 7 to 12 cycles. One entry per CDR3 protein results from TCRdb running MiXCR on the 5' RACE reads. The sample lists roughly 1 million distinct CDR3 sequences, roughly 24% occurring once. These data also formed part of another study, on T cells of mothers and their children.

Sequences were obtained from blood. The origin of the receptors is a girl aged 2-10 years in good health.

This clonotype was observed many times. This chain connects TRBV7-2 to TRBJ2-7; no definite D call. Trimming pared 3 bases from V and 0 bases from J, leaving 6 bases between. This CDR3 region has 13 residues. Germline lookup yields CDR1 SGHTA and CDR2 FQGNSA. CDR3 protein: CASSLWGSYEQYF. The CDR3 bases are TGTGCCAGCAGCTTGTGGGGCTCCTACGAGCAGTACTTC.

CDR3 sequence: CASSPWSSYEQYF. The CDR3 DNA reads TGCGCCAGCAGCCCATGGTCCTCCTACGAGCAGTACTTC. V is TRBV5-1 and J is TRBJ2-7, with D unclear. V was shortened by 4 bases and J by 0 bases, with 8 bases between the two germline ends. The CDR3 extends over 13 amino acids. CDR1 and CDR2 from the germline V gene are SGHRS and YFSETQ.

In this sample, this clonotype turned up a few times. The genes are TRBV27 and TRBJ1-2; TRBD1 agrees at 12 bases. The CDR3 contains 18 residues. Germline CDR1 is MNHEY and CDR2 is SMNVEV (reference sequence). After removal of 4 bases from V and 3 bases from J, the junction contained 12 bases not matched to a gene. Here the CDR3 reads CASSSPGRDRGLHYGYTF. CDR3 in DNA: TGTGCCAGCAGTTCACCCGGCCGGGACAGGGGGCTACACTATGGCTACACCTTC.

There are a few counts of this clonotype. The chain couples TRBV24-1 to TRBJ1-4, with 10 bases fitting TRBD1. With V trimmed by 8 bases and J by 7 bases, 9 bases remained unmatched. Germline V gives CDR1 KGHDR, CDR2 SFDVKD. The CDR3 is 15 amino acids. As DNA, the CDR3 is TGTGCCACCAACCTATTCCGGGACAGGGGTGAAAAACTGTTTTTT. It yields the protein CATNLFRDRGEKLFF.

This clonotype was counted a few times. The chain has TRBV11-3 and TRBJ2-3; TRBD2 matches at 8 bases. CDR3 length: 16 residues. In germline, CDR1 is SGHNT, CDR2 YENEEA. Trimming removed 6 bases from V and 0 bases from J; junction bases left unmatched: 8. CDR3 bases: TGTGCCAGCAGGGAATGGCGGGGGGCCAGCACAGATACGCAGTATTTT. It translates to CASREWRGASTDTQYF.

This clonotype has only a few counts. V gene TRBV20-1 combines with J gene TRBJ2-5, with D hard to call. The germline V gene encodes CDR1 DFQATT and CDR2 SNEGSKA (reference sequence). The ends were cut back, 0 bases at V and 1 base at J, with 9 bases in the middle. The CDR3 is 14 residues long. DNA of the CDR3: TGCAGTGCTAGAGATGCGGAGTTCCAAGAGACCCAGTACTTC. Its protein product is CSARDAEFQETQYF.

The J gene is TRBJ2-5, the V gene TRBV20-1, with TRBD1 matching 11 bases. V trimming: 3 bases; J trimming: 5 bases; junction bases outside the gene matches: 8. The CDR3 has 15 residues. Germline V lookup: CDR1 DFQATT, CDR2 SNEGSKA (reference sequence). The CDR3 nucleotides are TGCAGTGCTAGCGGGGACAGGGGGATTCGGGAGACCCAGTACTTC. Translation: CSASGDRGIRETQYF.

The gene calls are TRBV19 and TRBJ1-6; D is ambiguous. The CDR3 spans 13 residues. From germline, CDR1 is LNHDA and CDR2 SQIVND (reference sequence). The V end lost 5 bases, the J end lost 10 bases, and 12 bases lay between the germline ends. The CDR3 DNA is TGTGCCAGTAGTGCCGGGGAGAGCTCACCCCTCCACTTT. As protein: CASSAGESSPLHF. The full variable domain, rest sourced from reference TRBV19 and TRBJ1-6, is DGGITQSPKYLFRKEGQNVTLSCEQNLNHDAMYWYRQDPGQGLRLIYYSQIVNDFQKGDIAEGYSVSREKKESFPLTVTSAQKNPTAFYLCASSAGESSPLHFGNGTRLTVT.

Remarks on this clonotype: This is likely a read error, given that the CDR3 carries no conserved phenylalanine or tryptophan at its end. The V gene is TRBV12-5, the J gene TRBJ2-1; TRBD2 aligns across 8 bases. Germline assignment: CDR1 LGHNT and CDR2 FRNRAP. The V gene end was trimmed by 1 base and the J gene end by 8 bases; junction bases not matched to a gene: 1. CDR3 length: 13 amino acids. As DNA, the CDR3 is TGTGCTAGTGGTTTGGACGGGAGGGATGAGCAGTTCCTC. This translates into CASGLDGRDEQFL.

The chain uses TRBV5-1 and TRBJ2-5, with TRBD2 identical over 7 bases. Germline V CDR1 and CDR2: SGHRS, YFSETQ. J was trimmed by 5 bases and V by 4 bases; bases with no gene match: 5. This CDR3 is 13 amino acids long. CDR3 DNA: TGCGCCAGCAGCGAAGCGGGGTGGGAGACCCAGTACTTC. Protein: CASSEAGWETQYF.

J is TRBJ1-1 and V is TRBV6-5; D is undetermined. V was cut by 7 bases and J by 0 bases, with 15 bases left in between. Germline V gene data show CDR1 as MNHEY and CDR2 as SVGAGI. The CDR3 spans 15 residues. The CDR3 loop is CASTAVRGMNTEAFF. In DNA, the CDR3 is TGTGCCAGCACTGCCGTTCGGGGAATGAACACTGAAGCTTTCTTT.

This clonotype appeared a few times. The rearrangement links TRBV3-1 to TRBJ2-1; 8 bases match TRBD2. Losses at the gene ends were 0 bases for V and 13 bases for J; bases not matched to a gene: 8. The CDR3 is made up of 14 amino acids. CDR1 is LGHDT, CDR2 YNNKEL, per germline (reference sequence). CDR3 nucleotide sequence: TGTGCCAGCAGCCAAGATATCTCTAGCGGGTCCCAGTTCTTC. It codes for CASSQDISSGSQFF.

This chain links TRBV20-1 with TRBJ2-1, with no clear D. The V and J ends lost 0 bases and 0 bases respectively, with 6 bases between them. This CDR3 is built from 14 residues. Germline V CDR1 and CDR2: DFQATT, SNEGSKA (reference sequence). CDR3 loop: CSAREGYSYNEQFF. The DNA of the CDR3 is TGCAGTGCTAGAGAGGGCTACTCCTACAATGAGCAGTTCTTC.

Concerning this clonotype: Germline and junction disagree at one end, which may indicate a read error. The chain joins TRBV18 to TRBJ1-1; 9 bases are a match to TRBD1. This CDR3 has 14 amino acids. Looked up from germline, CDR1 is KGHSH and CDR2 is LQKENI. The CDR3 reads CASTPGQGGLGAFF. The DNA of the CDR3 is TGTGCCAGCACACCGGGACAGGGAGGTTTAGGAGCTTTCTTT.

V and J are TRBV7-2 and TRBJ1-2; no reliable D call. CDR3 length equals 14 residues. CDR1 SGHTA and CDR2 FQGNSA come from the germline V gene. Trimming removed 2 bases at V and 4 bases at J, with 11 bases between. CDR3 sequence: CASSLQAEFYGYTF. The DNA for the CDR3 is TGTGCCAGCAGCTTACAGGCAGAATTCTATGGCTACACCTTC.

This clonotype appeared a few times. This CDR3 reads CASSGLAGNTDTQYF. CDR3 in DNA: TGTGCCAGCTCCGGACTAGCGGGCAACACAGATACGCAGTATTTT. The rearrangement uses TRBV2 and TRBJ2-3; 11 positions agree with TRBD2. This CDR3 has 15 residues. The germline CDR1 and CDR2 sequences are SNHLY and FYNNEI. V was pared by 8 bases and J by 2 bases, with 6 bases of the junction left unmatched.

A remark on this clonotype: This could be a read error, since a much larger clone is one nucleotide away. The chain combines TRBV4-3 with TRBJ2-1, with D perhaps given as TRBD1 or TRBD2 (5 bases each). This CDR3 comprises 15 residues. In germline, CDR1 is LGHNA, CDR2 YSLEER. Trimming took off 0 bases at V and 8 bases at J, with 14 bases between the two ends. DNA of the CDR3: TGCGCCAGCAGCCAAGAAGGGACGTCTTGGGATGAGCAGTTCTTC. Amino acid sequence: CASSQEGTSWDEQFF.

The gene calls are TRBV27 and TRBJ2-5, with 9 bases aligning to TRBD2. The closer fit of TRBJ2-7 to the DNA end suggests the J call may be wrong. Germline values: CDR1 MNHEY, CDR2 SMNVEV (reference sequence). The CDR3 loop spans 17 amino acids. DNA for the CDR3: TGTGCCAGCAGTTTAATTGGGTTTAGCGGGAGTGAGAACGAGCAGTACTTC. This translates into CASSLIGFSGSENEQYF.

This clonotype was observed a handful of times. The gene calls are TRBV25-1 and TRBJ2-1; 7 nucleotides line up with TRBD2. The V and J ends lost 8 bases and 9 bases, in that order; junction bases with no gene match: 10. The CDR3 consists of 13 residues. CDR1 is MGHDK and CDR2 is SYGVNS in the germline V gene. The CDR3 sequence is CASGRRELSEQFF. As DNA, the CDR3 is TGTGCCAGCGGAAGGCGGGAGTTGAGTGAGCAGTTCTTC. The full variable domain, with the rest looked up from reference TRBV25-1 and TRBJ2-1, is EADIYQTPRYLVIGTGKKITLECSQTMGHDKMYWYQQDPGMELHLIHYSYGVNSTEKGDLSSESTVSRIRTEHFPLTLESARPSHTSQYLCASGRRELSEQFFGPGTRLTVL.

The chain links TRBV20-1 to TRBJ2-5; TRBD2 matches at 11 bases. The J call may be mistaken, given a closer DNA end match to TRBJ2-7. Germline V CDR1 and CDR2: DFQATT, SNEGSKA (reference sequence). The CDR3 runs 14 residues. The CDR3 sequence: CSAEQLAGVHEQYF. CDR3 in DNA: TGCAGTGCTGAACAACTAGCGGGAGTGCACGAGCAGTACTTC.